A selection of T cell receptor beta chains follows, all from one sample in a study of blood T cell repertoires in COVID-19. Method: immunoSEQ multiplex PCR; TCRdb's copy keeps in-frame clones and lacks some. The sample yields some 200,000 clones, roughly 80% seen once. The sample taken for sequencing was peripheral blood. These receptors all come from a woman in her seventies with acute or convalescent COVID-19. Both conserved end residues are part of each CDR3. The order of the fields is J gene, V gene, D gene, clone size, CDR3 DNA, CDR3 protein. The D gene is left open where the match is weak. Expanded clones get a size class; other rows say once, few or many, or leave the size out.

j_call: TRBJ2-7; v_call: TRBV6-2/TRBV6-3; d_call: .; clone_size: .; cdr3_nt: TGTGCCAGCAGTTACAGGCAGGGGTACGAGCAGTACTTC; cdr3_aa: CASSYRQGYEQYF
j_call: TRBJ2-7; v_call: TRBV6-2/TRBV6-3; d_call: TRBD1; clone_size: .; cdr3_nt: TGTGCCAGCAGTTCCGTTCCCGGGACAGAAAGTGGCTACGAGCAGTACTTC; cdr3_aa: CASSSVPGTESGYEQYF
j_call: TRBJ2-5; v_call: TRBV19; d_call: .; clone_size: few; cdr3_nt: TGTGCCAGTAGGGAGGGGACAGTTCGACAAGAGACCCAGTACTTC; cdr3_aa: CASREGTVRQETQYF
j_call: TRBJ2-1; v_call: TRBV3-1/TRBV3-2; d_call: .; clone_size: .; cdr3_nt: TGTGCCAGCAGCCAATTTTGGGGGCCCCTCGGGCGTGAGCAGTTCTTC; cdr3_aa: CASSQFWGPLGREQFF
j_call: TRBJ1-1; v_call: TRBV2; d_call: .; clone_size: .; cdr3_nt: TGTGCCAGCAGTAGCAGGGGCGGTAAAACTGAAGCTTTCTTT; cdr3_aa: CASSSRGGKTEAFF
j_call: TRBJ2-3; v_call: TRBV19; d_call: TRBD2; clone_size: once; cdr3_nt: TGTGCCAGTGGTACTAGCGGGGGGACAGATACGCAGTATTTT; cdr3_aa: CASGTSGGTDTQYF
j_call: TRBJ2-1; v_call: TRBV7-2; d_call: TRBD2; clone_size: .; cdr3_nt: TGTGCCAGCAGCTTACTTCTGGCGGGGGGAATTTATGAGCAGTTCTTC; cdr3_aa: CASSLLLAGGIYEQFF
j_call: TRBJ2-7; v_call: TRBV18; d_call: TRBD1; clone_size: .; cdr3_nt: TGTGCCAGCTCAGCAAGGGACAGATCAACCTACGAGCAGTACTTC; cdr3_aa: CASSARDRSTYEQYF
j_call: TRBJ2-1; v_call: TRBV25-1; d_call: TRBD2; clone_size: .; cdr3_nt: TGTGCCAGCACACCCCTAGTTGAGACGGGGGGGAACGAGCAGTTCTTC; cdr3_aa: CASTPLVETGGNEQFF
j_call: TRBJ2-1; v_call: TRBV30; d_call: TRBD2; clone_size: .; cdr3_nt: TGTGCCAGTACTAGCGGGGGGTGGCATGAGCAGTTCTTC; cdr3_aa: CASTSGGWHEQFF
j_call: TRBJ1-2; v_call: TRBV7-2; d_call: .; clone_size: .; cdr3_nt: TGTGCCAGCAACACTCGGGGCCCCACACAGGGAAACAACTATGGCTACACCTTC; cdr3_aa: CASNTRGPTQGNNYGYTF
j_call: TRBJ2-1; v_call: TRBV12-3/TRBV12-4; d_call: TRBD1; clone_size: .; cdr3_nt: TGTGCCAGCAGTTTAGGGACAGGGAATGAGCAGTTCTTC; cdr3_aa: CASSLGTGNEQFF
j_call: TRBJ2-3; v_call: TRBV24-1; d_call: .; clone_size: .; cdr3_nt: TGTGCCACCAGGGCGGGGCAGACCAGCACAGATACGCAGTATTTT; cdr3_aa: CATRAGQTSTDTQYF
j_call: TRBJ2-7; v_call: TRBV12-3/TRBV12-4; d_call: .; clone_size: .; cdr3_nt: TGTGCCAGCAGTTACGGGGGCTACGAGCAGTACTTC; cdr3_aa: CASSYGGYEQYF
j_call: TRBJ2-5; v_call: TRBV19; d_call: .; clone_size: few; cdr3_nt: TGTGCCAGTAGTATAGCCCTGACTGCCCAAGAGACCCAGTACTTC; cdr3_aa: CASSIALTAQETQYF
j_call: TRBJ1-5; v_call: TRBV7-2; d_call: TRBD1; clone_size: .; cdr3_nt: TGTGCCAGCAGCCCCAACATCCCGGGACAGGGCCATAAAAATCAGCCCCAGCATTTT; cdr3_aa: CASSPNIPGQGHKNQPQHF
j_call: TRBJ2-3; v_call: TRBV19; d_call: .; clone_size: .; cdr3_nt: TGTGCCAGTAGTACCCCTGGCATTATCACAGATACGCAGTATTTT; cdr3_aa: CASSTPGIITDTQYF
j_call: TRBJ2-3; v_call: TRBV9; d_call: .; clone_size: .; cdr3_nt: TGTGCCAGCAGCGCCGACGGGGAGGTTGATACGCAGTATTTT; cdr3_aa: CASSADGEVDTQYF
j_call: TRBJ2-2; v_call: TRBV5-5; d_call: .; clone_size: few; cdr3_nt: TGTGCCAGCAGCACCATAGGGGGGGGCACCGGGGAGCTGTTTTTT; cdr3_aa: CASSTIGGGTGELFF
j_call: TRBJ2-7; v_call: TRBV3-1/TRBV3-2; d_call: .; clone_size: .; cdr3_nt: TGTGCCAGCAGCCAAGTCAGGGTCTACGAGCAGTACTTC; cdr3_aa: CASSQVRVYEQYF
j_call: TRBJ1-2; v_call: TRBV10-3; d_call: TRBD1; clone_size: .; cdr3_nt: TGTGCCATCAGTGGGACAGGGGCTGGGGGTGGCTACACCTTC; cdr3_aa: CAISGTGAGGGYTF
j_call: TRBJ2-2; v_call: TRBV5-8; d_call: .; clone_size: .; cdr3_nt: TGTGCCAGCAGCTCCGGGGATACCAACGGCGGGGAGCTGTTTTTT; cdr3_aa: CASSSGDTNGGELFF
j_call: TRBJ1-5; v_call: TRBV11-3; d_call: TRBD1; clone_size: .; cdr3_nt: TGTGCCAGCAGCTTAGATGGTGGCAGACAGGGGTCAGGCAATCAGCCCCAGCATTTT; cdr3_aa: CASSLDGGRQGSGNQPQHF
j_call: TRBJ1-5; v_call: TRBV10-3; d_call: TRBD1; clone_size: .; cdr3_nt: TGTGCCATCAGTGAAGTCCTGGGGACAGACAATCAGCCCCAGCATTTT; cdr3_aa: CAISEVLGTDNQPQHF
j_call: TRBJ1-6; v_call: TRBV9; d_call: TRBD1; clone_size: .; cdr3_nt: TGTGCCAGCAGCGTAGAAACAGGGGGTAATTCACCCCTCCACTTT; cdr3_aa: CASSVETGGNSPLHF
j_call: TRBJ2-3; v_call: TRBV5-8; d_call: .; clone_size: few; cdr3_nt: TGTGCCAGCAGCCTTTCTCGGGGTACGCAGTATTTT; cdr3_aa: CASSLSRGTQYF
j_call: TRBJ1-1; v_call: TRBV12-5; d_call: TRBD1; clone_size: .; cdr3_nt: TGTGCTAGTGGTCCCTGGGACAGGCTGTCGAACACTGAAGCTTTCTTT; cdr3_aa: CASGPWDRLSNTEAFF
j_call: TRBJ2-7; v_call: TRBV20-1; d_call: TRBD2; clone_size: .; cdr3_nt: TGCAGTGCTAGTCCGCGGCGGGGGGCAACCGCCTACGAGCAGTACTTC; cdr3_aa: CSASPRRGATAYEQYF
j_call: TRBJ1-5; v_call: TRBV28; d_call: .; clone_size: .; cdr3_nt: TGTGCCAGCAGCCGCGTACAGGATAGCAATCAGCCCCAGCATTTT; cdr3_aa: CASSRVQDSNQPQHF
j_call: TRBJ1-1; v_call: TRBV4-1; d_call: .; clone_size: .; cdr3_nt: TGCGCCAGCAGCCAAGGGACTAAGGGATGGGGGACTGAAGCTTTCTTT; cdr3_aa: CASSQGTKGWGTEAFF
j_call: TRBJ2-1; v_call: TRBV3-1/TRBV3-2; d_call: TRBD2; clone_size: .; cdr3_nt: TGTGCCAGCAGGGGACTAGCGGGGGGGGATGAGCAGTTCTTC; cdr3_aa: CASRGLAGGDEQFF
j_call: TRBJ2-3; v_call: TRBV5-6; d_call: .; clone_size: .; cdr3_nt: TGTGCCAGCAGCTTTGGTCCAGGGCGCACAGATACGCAGTATTTT; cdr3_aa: CASSFGPGRTDTQYF
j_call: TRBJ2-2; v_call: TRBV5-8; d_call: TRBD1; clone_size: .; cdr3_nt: TGTGCCAGCAGTCGGGGACAGCGGACCGGGGAGCTGTTTTTT; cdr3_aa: CASSRGQRTGELFF
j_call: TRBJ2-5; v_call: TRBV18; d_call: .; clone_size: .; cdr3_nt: TGTGCCAGCTCACCAATCCAGCAAGAGACCCAGTACTTC; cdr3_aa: CASSPIQQETQYF
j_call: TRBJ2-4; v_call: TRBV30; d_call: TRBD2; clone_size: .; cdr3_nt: TGTGCCTGGCAGACTAGCCATTCTAGAGGCATTCAGTACTTC; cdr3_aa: CAWQTSHSRGIQYF